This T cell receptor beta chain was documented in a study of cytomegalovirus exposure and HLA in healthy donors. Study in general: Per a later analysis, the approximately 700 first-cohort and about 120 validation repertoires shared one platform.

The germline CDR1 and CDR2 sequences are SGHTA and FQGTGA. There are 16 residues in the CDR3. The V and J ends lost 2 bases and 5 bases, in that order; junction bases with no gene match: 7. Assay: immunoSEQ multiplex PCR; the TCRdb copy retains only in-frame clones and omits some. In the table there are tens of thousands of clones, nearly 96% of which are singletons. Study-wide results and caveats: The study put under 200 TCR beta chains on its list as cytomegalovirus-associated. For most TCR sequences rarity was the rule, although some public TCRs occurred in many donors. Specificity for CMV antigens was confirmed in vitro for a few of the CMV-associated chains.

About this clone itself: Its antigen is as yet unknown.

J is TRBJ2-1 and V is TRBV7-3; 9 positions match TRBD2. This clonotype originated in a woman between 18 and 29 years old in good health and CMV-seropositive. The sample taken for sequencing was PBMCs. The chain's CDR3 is CASSLFAGGPDNEQFF. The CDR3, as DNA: TGTGCCAGCAGCTTATTCGCGGGAGGGCCAGACAATGAGCAGTTCTTC.